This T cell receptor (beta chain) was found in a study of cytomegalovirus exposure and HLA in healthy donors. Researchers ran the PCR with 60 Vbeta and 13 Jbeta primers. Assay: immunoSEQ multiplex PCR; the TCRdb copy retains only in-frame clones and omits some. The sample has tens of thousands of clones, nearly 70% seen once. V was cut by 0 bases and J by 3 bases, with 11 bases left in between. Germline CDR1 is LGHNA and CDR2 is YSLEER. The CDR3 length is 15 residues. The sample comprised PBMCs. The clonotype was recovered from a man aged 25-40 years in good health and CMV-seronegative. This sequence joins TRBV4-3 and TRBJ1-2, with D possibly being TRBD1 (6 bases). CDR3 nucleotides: TGCGCCAGCAGCCAAGAAAACAGGGCATACTATGGCTACACCTTC. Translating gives CASSQENRAYYGYTF.